The source of this T cell receptor (beta chain) is a study of T cell responses to AZD1222 COVID-19 vaccine. Findings and limits, study-wide: As reported, nearly half of all spike-specific TCRs target variant regions that are unmutated.

V lost 8 bases and J lost 6, with 16 bases in between. Per the germline V gene, CDR1 is MNHEY and CDR2 is SVGAGI. This CDR3 has 13 residues. Repertoires were generated with immunoSEQ multiplex PCR, while TCRdb's copy carries only in-frame clones and drops some. The sample contains roughly 150,000 clones, 90% to 95% of which appear only once. As regards this clone: The antigen is not known.

The receptor was isolated from an adult who received the AZD1222 COVID-19 vaccine. The chain combines TRBV6-5 with TRBJ1-1; maybe TRBD1 (6 bases). This specimen consisted of peripheral blood, obtained 28 days after the second AZD1222 dose. The CDR3 region has the DNA TGTGCCAGCTCCGTGGGGGGGCGAGCTGAAGCTTTCTTT. It specifies CASSVGGRAEAFF.